The T cell receptor (beta chain) described here comes from a study of T cells in localized non-small cell lung cancer. Sequenced by immunoSEQ multiplex PCR; TCRdb stores in-frame clones only, minus some. The top ten clones hold approximately 3% of a sample with approximately 4,500 clones, approximately 93% of them seen once. CDR1 SGHKS and CDR2 YYEKEE come from the germline V gene (reference sequence). The CDR3 consists of 14 residues. Trimming cost V 0 bases and J 2 bases, with 6 bases left between them. The sample consisted of peripheral blood, taken before any cancer treatment. This chain links TRBV5-5 with TRBJ1-5, with a tentative D call TRBD1 (6 bases). The clonotype was recovered from a woman between 35 and 75 years old with stage I lung adenocarcinoma. The CDR3 region has the DNA TGTGCCAGCAGCTTGGCAGGGGGCAATCAGCCCCAGCATTTT. This translates into CASSLAGGNQPQHF.